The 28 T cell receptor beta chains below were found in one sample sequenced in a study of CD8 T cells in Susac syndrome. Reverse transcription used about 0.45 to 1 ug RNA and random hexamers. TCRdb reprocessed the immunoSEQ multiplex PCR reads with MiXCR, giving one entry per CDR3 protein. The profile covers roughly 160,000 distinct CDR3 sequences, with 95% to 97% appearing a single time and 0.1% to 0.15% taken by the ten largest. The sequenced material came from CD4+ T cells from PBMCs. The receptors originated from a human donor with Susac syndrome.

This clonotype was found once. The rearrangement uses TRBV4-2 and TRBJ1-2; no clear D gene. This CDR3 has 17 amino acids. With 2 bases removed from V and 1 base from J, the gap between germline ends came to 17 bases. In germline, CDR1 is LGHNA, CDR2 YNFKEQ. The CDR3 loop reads CASSQMAGPWGNYGYTF. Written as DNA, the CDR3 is TGTGCCAGCAGCCAAATGGCGGGCCCCTGGGGTAACTATGGCTACACCTTC.

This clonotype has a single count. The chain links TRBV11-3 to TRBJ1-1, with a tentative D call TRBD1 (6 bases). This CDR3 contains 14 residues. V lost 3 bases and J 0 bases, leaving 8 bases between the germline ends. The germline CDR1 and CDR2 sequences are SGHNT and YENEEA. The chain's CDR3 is CASSFGGLNTEAFF. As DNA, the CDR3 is TGTGCCAGCAGCTTTGGGGGCCTGAACACTGAAGCTTTCTTT. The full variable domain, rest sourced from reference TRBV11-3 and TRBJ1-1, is EAGVVQSPRYKIIEKKQPVAFWCNPISGHNTLYWYLQNLGQGPELLIRYENEEAVDDSQLPKDRFSAERLKGVDSTLKIQPAELGDSAVYLCASSFGGLNTEAFFGQGTRLTVV.

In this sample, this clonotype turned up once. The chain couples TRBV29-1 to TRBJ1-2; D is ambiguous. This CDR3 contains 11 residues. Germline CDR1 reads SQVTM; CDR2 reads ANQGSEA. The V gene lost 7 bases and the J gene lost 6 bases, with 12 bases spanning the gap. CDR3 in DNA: TGCAGCGCTACAGAGGACCATGGCTACACCTTC. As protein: CSATEDHGYTF.

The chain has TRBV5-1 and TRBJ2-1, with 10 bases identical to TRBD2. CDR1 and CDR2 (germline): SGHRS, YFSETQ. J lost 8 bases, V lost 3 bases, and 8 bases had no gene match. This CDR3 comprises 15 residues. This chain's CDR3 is CASSSGLAGVYEQFF. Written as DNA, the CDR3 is TGCGCCAGCAGCTCAGGGCTAGCGGGAGTATATGAGCAGTTCTTC.

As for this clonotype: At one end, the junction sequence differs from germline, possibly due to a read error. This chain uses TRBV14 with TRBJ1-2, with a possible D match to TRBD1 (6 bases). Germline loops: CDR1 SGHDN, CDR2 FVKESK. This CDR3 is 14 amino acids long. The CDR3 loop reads CASSLIGGGSGYTF. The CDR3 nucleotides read TGTGCCAGCTCCCTTATCGGAGGGGGTAGTGGCTACACTTTC.

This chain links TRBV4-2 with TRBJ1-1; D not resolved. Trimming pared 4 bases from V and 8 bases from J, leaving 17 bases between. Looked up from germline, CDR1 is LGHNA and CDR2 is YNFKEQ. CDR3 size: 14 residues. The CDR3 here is CASSRGMGDSEAFF. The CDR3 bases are TGTGCCAGCAGCCGAGGCATGGGCGATTCGGAAGCTTTCTTT.

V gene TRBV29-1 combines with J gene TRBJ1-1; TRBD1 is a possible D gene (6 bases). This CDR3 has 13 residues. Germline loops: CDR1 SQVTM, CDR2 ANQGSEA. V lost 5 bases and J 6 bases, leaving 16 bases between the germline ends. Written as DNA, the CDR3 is TGCAGCGTTTACTCCAGGGGTGTCCCTGAAGCTTTCTTT. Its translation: CSVYSRGVPEAFF.

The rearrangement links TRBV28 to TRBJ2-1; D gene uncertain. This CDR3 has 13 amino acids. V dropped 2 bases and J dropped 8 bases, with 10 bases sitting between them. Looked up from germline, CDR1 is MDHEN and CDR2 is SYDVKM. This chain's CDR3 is CASSLPDWDEQFF. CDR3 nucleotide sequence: TGTGCCAGCAGTTTACCAGACTGGGATGAGCAGTTCTTC.

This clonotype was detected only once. CDR3 residues: CASTPGGAGYNEQFF. The CDR3 DNA reads as TGTGCCAGCACCCCAGGGGGAGCGGGGTACAATGAGCAGTTCTTC. The rearrangement uses TRBV27 and TRBJ2-1; D assignment may be TRBD1 or TRBD2 (7 bases each). Per the germline V gene, CDR1 is MNHEY and CDR2 is SMNVEV (reference sequence). V lost 7 bases and J lost 4, with 17 bases in between. This CDR3 comprises 15 residues.

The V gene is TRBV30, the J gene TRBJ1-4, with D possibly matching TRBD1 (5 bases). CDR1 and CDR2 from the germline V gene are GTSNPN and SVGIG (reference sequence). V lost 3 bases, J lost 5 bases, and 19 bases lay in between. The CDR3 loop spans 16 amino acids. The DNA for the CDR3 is TGTGCCTGGAGCGGGTACGGTGGGGGGAAGAATGAAAAACTGTTTTTT. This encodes CAWSGYGGGKNEKLFF.

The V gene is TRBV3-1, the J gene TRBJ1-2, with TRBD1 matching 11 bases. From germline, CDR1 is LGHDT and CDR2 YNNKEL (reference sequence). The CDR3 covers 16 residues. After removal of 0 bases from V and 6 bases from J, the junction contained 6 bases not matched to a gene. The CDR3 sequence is CASSQDFGQGADGYTF. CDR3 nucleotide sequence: TGTGCCAGCAGCCAAGATTTTGGACAGGGGGCGGATGGCTACACCTTC.

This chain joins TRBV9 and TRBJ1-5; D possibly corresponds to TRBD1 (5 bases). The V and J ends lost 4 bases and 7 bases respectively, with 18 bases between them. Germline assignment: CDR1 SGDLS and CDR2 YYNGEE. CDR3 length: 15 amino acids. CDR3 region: CASSPGGGYGQPQHF. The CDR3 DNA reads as TGTGCCAGCAGCCCTGGGGGAGGATATGGACAGCCCCAGCATTTT.

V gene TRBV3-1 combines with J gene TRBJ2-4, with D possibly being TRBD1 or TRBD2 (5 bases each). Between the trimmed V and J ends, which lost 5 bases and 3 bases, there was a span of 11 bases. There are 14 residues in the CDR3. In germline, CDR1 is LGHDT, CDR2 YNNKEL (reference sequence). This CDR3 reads CASSRGEGKNIQYF. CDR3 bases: TGTGCCAGCAGCAGGGGTGAGGGCAAAAACATTCAGTACTTC.

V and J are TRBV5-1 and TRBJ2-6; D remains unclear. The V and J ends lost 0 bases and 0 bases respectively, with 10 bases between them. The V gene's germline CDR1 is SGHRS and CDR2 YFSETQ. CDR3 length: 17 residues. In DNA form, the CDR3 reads TGCGCCAGCAGCTTGGGGACCGCGAGCTCTGGGGCCAACGTCCTGACTTTC. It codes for CASSLGTASSGANVLTF.

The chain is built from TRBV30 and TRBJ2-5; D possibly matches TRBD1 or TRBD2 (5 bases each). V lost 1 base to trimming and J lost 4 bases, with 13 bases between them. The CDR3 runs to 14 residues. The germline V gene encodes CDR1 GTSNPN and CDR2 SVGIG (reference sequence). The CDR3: CAWSALRGAETQYF. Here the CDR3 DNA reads TGTGCCTGGAGTGCTTTGAGGGGCGCAGAGACCCAGTACTTC.

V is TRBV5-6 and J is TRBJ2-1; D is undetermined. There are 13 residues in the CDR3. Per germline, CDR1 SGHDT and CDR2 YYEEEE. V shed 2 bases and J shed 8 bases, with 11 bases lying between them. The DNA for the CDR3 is TGTGCCAGCAGCTTATTTCCGAATGATGAGCAGTTCTTC. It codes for CASSLFPNDEQFF.

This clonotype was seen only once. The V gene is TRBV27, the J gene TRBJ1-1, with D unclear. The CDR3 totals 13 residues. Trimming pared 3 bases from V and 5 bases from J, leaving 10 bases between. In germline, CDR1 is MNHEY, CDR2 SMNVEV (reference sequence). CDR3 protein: CASSFDVRTEAFF. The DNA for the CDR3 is TGTGCCAGCAGTTTCGATGTTCGTACTGAAGCTTTCTTT.

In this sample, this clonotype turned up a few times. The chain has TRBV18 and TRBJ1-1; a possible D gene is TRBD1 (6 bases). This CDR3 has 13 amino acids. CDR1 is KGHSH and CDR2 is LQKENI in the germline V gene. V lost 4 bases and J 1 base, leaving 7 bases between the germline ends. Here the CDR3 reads CASSRGQNTEAFF. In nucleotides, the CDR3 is TGTGCCAGCTCACGGGGGCAGAACACTGAAGCTTTCTTT.

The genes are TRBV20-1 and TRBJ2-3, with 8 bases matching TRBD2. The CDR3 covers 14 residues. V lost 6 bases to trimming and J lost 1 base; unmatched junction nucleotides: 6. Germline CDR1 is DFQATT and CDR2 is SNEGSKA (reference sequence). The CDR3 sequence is CSAPVAGRTDTQYF. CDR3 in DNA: TGCAGTGCCCCGGTAGCGGGGCGCACAGATACGCAGTATTTT.

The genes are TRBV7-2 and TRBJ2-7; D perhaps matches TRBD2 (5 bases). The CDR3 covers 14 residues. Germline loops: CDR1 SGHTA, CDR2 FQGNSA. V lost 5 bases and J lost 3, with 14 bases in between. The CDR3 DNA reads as TGTGCCAGCAGCCTAGGGAGCGCGAGCTACGAGCAGTACTTC. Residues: CASSLGSASYEQYF. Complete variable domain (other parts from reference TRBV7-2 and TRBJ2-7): GAGVSQSPSNKVTEKGKDVELRCDPISGHTALYWYRQSLGQGLEFLIYFQGNSAPDKSGLPSDRFSAERTGGSVSTLTIQRTQQEDSAVYLCASSLGSASYEQYFGPGTRLTVT.

The CDR3 DNA is TGTGCCAGCAGCCCGGATAGCGGTCGGGAGCAGTACGTC. It codes for CASSPDSGREQYV. The chain combines TRBV5-4 with TRBJ2-7; D is perhaps TRBD2 (6 bases). CDR1 is SGHNT, CDR2 YYREEE, per germline (reference sequence). V was pared by 4 bases and J by 7 bases, with 15 bases between. The CDR3 length is 13 residues.

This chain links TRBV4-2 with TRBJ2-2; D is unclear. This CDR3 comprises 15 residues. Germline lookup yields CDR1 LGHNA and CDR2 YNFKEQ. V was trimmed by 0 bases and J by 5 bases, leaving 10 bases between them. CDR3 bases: TGTGCCAGCAGCCAAGATAGGATCGTGACCGGGGAGCTGTTTTTT. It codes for CASSQDRIVTGELFF.

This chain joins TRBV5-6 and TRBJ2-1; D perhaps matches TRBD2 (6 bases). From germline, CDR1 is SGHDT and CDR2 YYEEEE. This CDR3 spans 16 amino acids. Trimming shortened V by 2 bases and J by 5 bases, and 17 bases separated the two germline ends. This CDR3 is CASSFLTGAGNNEQFF. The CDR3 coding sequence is TGTGCCAGCAGCTTCCTCACGGGTGCGGGAAACAATGAGCAGTTCTTC.

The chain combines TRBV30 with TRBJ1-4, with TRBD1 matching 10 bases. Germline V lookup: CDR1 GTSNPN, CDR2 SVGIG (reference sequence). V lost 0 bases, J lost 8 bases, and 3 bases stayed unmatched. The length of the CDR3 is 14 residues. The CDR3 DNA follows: TGTGCCTGGAGTGTTCCGGGACAGGGGGAAAAACTGTTTTTT. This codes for CAWSVPGQGEKLFF.

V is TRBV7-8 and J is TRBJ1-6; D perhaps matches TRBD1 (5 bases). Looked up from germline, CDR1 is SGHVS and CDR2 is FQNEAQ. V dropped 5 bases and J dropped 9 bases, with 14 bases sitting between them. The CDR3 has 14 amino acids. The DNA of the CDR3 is TGTGCCAGCAGCCGCAGGGAGCCGGGTTCACCCCTCCACTTT. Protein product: CASSRREPGSPLHF.

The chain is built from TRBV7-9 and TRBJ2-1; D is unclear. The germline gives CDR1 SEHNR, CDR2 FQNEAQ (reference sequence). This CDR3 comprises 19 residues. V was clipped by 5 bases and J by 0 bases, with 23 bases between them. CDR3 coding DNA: TGTGCCAGCAGCCCCCGCGTCCGGTCCCAGGTCAGCTCCTACAATGAGCAGTTCTTC. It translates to CASSPRVRSQVSSYNEQFF. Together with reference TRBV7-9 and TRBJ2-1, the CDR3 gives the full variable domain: DTGVSQNPRHKITKRGQNVTFRCDPISEHNRLYWYRQTLGQGPEFLTYFQNEAQLEKSRLLSDRFSAERPKGSFSTLEIQRTEQGDSAMYLCASSPRVRSQVSSYNEQFFGPGTRLTVL.

The CDR3 DNA is TGTGCTAGTGCCCCCGAGGGAGGGGAGAACACTGAAGCTTTCTTT. It yields the protein CASAPEGGENTEAFF. The chain employs TRBV12-5 and TRBJ1-1; D may be TRBD1 (5 bases). CDR1 is LGHNT, CDR2 FRNRAP, per germline. The CDR3 has 15 amino acids. Trimming pared 7 bases from V and 1 base from J, leaving 16 bases between. Filled out from reference TRBV12-5 and TRBJ1-1, the complete variable domain reads DARVTQTPRHKVTEMGQEVTMRCQPILGHNTVFWYRQTMMQGLELLAYFRNRAPLDDSGMPKDRFSAEMPDATLATLKIQPSEPRDSAVYFCASAPEGGENTEAFFGQGTRLTVV.

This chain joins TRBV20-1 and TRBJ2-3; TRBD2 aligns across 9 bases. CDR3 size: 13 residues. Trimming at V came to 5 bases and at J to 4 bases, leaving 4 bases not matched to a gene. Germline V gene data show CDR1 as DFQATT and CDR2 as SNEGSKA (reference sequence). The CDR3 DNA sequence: TGCAGTGCTGCGGGGGGGCGGGCAGATACGCAGTATTTT. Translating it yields CSAAGGRADTQYF.